These 6 T cell receptor beta chains were all obtained from the same sample, sequenced in a study of monozygotic twins with inflammatory bowel disease. TCRdb re-called the 5' RACE reads; one entry per CDR3 protein, DNA not given. The sample yields nearly 450,000 distinct CDR3 sequences, of which the top ten take up 2.4%. The sequencing sample was made of blood. The receptors were sampled from a human donor with ulcerative colitis or Crohn's disease, or a healthy co-twin of an affected twin (not recorded which).

This chain's CDR3 is CASSLVRTAEAEAFF. The genes are TRBV7-8 and TRBJ1-1; absent DNA, TCRdb's TRBD1 call cannot be checked. This CDR3 contains 15 residues. Germline loops: CDR1 SGHVS, CDR2 FQNEAQ.

This rearrangement joins TRBV18 to TRBJ2-7. From germline, CDR1 is KGHSH and CDR2 LQKENI. The CDR3 is 15 residues long. CDR3 loop: CASSPNSGSSYEQYF.

The CDR3 sequence is CASSYSQTNEQFF. The chain is built from TRBV6-5 and TRBJ2-1. The germline gives CDR1 MNHEY, CDR2 SVGAGI. This CDR3 is built from 13 residues.

The gene calls are TRBV13 and TRBJ2-3; TCRdb proposes TRBD2, but this gene call is untestable without DNA. The CDR3 has 14 residues. Germline assignment: CDR1 PRHDT and CDR2 FYEKMQ (reference sequence). CDR3 residues: CASSSLRATDTQYF.

The V gene is TRBV3-1, the J gene TRBJ2-7. The V gene's germline CDR1 is LGHDT and CDR2 YNNKEL (reference sequence). This CDR3 spans 12 amino acids. The CDR3 sequence is CASSQIRYEQYF.

The chain combines TRBV11-1 with TRBJ2-2; TCRdb's D gene call, TRBD2, goes unchecked for lack of DNA. CDR3 length equals 17 residues. Germline V gene data show CDR1 as SGHAT and CDR2 as FQDESV (reference sequence). CDR3 protein: CASSLNRLAGITGELFF.